Ten or more counts support the clone carrying this TCR beta chain. The sample belongs to a study of early T cells in non-severe SARS-CoV-2 infection. As for the study in general: Sequenced bulk RNA came from whole blood that was unsorted, and chains were unpaired.

Researchers tagged individual cDNA molecules with unique molecular identifiers. TCRdb analysed the 5' RACE reads with MiXCR anew, one entry per CDR3 protein. This sample has 86,000 or so distinct CDR3 sequences, with around 15% found just once. V was cut by 7 bases and J by 2 bases, with 17 bases left in between. There are 15 residues in the CDR3. Germline CDR1 reads LNHDA; CDR2 reads SQIVND (reference sequence). The TCR sequence derives from an adult who was a healthcare worker with PCR-confirmed SARS-CoV-2 infection or an uninfected control (not recorded which). The sequenced material came from whole blood. This chain joins TRBV19 and TRBJ1-2; TRBD1 is a possible D gene (5 bases). CDR3 sequence: CASTNTGTGNYGYTF. For the CDR3, the DNA is TGTGCCAGTACGAACACCGGGACCGGAAACTATGGCTACACCTTC.